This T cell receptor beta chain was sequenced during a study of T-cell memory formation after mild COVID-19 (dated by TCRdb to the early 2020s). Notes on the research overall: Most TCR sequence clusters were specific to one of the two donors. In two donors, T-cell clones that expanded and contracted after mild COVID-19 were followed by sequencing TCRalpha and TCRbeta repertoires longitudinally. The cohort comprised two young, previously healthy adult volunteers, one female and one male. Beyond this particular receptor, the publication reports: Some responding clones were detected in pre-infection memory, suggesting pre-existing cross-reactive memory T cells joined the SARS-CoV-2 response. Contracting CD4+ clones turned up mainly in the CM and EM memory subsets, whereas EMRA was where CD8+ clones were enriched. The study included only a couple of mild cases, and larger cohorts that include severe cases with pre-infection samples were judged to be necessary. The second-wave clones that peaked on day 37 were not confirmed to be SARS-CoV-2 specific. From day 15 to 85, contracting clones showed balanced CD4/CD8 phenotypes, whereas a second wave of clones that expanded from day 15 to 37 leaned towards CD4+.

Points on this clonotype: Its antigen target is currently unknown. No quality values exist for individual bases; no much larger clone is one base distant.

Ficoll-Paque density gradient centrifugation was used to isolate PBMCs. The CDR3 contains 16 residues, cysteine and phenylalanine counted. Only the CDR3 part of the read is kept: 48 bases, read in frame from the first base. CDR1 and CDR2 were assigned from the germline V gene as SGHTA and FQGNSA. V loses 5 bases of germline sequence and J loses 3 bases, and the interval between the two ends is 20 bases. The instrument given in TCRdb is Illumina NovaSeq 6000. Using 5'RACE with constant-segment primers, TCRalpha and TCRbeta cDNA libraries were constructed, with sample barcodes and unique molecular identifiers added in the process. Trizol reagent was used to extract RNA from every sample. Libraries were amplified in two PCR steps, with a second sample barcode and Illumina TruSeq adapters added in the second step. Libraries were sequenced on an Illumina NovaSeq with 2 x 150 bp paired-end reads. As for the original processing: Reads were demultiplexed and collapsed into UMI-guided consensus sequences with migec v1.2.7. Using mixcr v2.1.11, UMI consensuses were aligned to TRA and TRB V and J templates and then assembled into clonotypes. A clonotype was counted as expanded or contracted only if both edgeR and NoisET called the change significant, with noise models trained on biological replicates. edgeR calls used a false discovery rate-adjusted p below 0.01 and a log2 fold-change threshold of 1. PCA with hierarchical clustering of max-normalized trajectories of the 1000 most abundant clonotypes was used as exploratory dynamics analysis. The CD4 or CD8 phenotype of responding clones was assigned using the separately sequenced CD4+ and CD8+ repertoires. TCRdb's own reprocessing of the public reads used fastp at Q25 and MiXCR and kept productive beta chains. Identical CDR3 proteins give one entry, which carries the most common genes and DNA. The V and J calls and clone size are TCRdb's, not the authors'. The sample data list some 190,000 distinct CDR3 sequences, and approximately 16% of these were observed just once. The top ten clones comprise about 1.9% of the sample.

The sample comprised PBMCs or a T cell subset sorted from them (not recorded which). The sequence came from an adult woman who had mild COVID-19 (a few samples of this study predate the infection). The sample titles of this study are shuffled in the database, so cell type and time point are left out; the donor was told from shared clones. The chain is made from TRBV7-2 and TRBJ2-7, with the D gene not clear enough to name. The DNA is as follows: TGTGCCAGCAGCCCGCCCGGTGTAGTCTTCTACTACGAGCAGTACTTC. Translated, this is CASSPPGVVFYYEQYF. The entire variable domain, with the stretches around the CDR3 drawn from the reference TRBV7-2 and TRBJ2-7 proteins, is GAGVSQSPSNKVTEKGKDVELRCDPISGHTALYWYRQSLGQGLEFLIYFQGNSAPDKSGLPSDRFSAERTGGSVSTLTIQRTQQEDSAVYLCASSPPGVVFYYEQYFGPGTRLTVT.